The 3 T cell receptor beta chains in this list originate from one sample, sequenced in a study of preoperative IRX-2 immunotherapy in early breast cancer. Measured with immunoSEQ multiplex PCR; TCRdb has only the in-frame clones, and not every one. The table has more than 35,000 clones, roughly 77% seen once. Stated treatment: preoperative locoregional IRX-2 cytokine immunotherapy. Source: tumor tissue, taken after IRX-2 immunotherapy. These receptors came from a human donor with breast cancer.

The V and J genes are TRBV5-1 and TRBJ1-2, with D possibly being TRBD1 (5 bases). The germline V gene encodes CDR1 SGHRS and CDR2 YFSETQ. The V and J ends lost 0 bases and 3 bases respectively, with 18 bases between them. The CDR3 extends over 17 amino acids. In DNA, the CDR3 is TGCGCCAGCAGCTTGGGATCCCCGGGACGGACCGACTATGGCTACACCTTC. This translates into CASSLGSPGRTDYGYTF.

The chain links TRBV6-8 to TRBJ2-5; 7 nucleotides match TRBD2. This CDR3 comprises 12 residues. The ends lost 10 bases at V and 7 bases at J; junction bases unmatched: 9. CDR1 and CDR2 from the germline V gene are MNHGY and SAAAGT. CDR3 protein: CAITTGGGTQYF. CDR3 DNA sequence: TGTGCCATCACTACGGGGGGTGGGACCCAGTACTTC.

V and J are TRBV28 and TRBJ2-7; 8 nucleotides agree with TRBD2. CDR3 size: 15 residues. CDR1 and CDR2 (germline): MDHEN, SYDVKM. Trimming took 4 bases from V and 5 from J; bases not matched to a gene: 10. CDR3 in DNA: TGTGCCAGCAGTTCAGCGGGAGCAGGGCATAACGAGCAGTACTTC. Residues: CASSSAGAGHNEQYF.